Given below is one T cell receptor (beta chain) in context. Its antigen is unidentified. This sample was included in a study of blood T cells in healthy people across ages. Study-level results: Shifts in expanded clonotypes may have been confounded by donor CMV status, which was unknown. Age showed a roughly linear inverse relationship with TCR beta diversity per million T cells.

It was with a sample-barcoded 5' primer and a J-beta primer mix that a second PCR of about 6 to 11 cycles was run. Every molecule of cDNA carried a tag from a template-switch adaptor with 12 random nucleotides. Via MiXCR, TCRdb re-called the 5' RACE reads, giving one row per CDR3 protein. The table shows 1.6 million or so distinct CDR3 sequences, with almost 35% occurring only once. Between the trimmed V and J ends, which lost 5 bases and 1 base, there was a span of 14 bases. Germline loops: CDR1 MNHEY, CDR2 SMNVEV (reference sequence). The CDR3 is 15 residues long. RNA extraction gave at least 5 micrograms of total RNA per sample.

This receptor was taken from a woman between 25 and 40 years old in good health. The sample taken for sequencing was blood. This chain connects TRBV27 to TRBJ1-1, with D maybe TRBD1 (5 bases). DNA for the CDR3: TGTGCCAGCAGTCCCCCAGGACATCAGAACACTGAAGCTTTCTTT. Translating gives CASSPPGHQNTEAFF.